This entry concerns a single T cell receptor (beta chain). Original analysis: It was from reference gene primer amplification that nucleated cell counts were estimated. Some clones are missing from TCRdb's copy, which holds only in-frame ones; the method was immunoSEQ multiplex PCR. D and trimming were read from the DNA, whereas the V and J calls and clone size are those reported in that table. Among some 60,000 clones listed, roughly 92% were seen once. V lost 5 bases and J lost 2, with 10 bases in between. This CDR3 spans 13 amino acids. Germline V gene data show CDR1 as SGHTA and CDR2 as FQGNSA. The data were taken from a study of blood T cell repertoires in COVID-19.

This TCR came from a human donor in a cohort sampled during active COVID-19. Sequenced material: peripheral blood. V is TRBV7-2 and J is TRBJ2-7; D possibly corresponds to TRBD1 (5 bases). The CDR3 bases are TGTGCCAGCAGCCCCAGGGTTACCTACGAGCAGTACTTC. Its protein is CASSPRVTYEQYF.